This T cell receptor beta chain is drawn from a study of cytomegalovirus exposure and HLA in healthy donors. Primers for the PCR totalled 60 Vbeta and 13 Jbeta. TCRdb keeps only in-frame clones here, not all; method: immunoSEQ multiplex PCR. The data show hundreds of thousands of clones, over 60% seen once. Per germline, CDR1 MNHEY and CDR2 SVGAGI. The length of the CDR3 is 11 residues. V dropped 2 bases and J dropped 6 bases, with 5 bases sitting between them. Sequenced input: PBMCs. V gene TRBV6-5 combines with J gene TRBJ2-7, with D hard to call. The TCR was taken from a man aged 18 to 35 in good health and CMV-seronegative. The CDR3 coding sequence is TGTGCCAGCAGTTACCTCTCCGAGCAGTACTTC. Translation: CASSYLSEQYF.